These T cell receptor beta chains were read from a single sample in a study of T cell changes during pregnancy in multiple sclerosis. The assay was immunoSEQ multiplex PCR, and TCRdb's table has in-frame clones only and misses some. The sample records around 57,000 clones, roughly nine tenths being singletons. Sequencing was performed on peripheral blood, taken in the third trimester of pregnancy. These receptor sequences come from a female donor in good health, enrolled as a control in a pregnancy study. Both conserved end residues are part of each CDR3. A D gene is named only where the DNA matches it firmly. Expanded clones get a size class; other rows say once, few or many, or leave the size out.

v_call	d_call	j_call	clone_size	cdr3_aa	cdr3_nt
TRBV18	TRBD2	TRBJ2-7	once	CASSPRNSGGGGSYEQYF	TGTGCCAGCTCACCAAGGAACAGCGGCGGGGGGGGCTCCTACGAGCAGTACTTC
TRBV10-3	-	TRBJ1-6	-	CAISVQGSPLHF	TGTGCCATCAGCGTGCAGGGTTCACCCCTCCACTTT
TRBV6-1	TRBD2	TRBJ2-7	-	CASSILARGNEQYF	TGTGCCAGCAGTATACTAGCGAGAGGCAACGAGCAGTACTTC
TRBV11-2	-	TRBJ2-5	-	CASSLAGEGRETQYF	TGTGCCAGCAGCTTAGCAGGGGAGGGGAGAGAGACCCAGTACTTC
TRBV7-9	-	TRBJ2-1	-	CASSPKSAFEQFF	TGTGCCAGCAGCCCCAAATCAGCGTTTGAGCAGTTCTTC
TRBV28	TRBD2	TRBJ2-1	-	CASSLEAGRYNEQFF	TGTGCCAGCAGTTTGGAAGCGGGGCGTTACAATGAGCAGTTCTTC
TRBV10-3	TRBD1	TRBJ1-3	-	CAIGTGYGNTIYF	TGTGCCATTGGGACAGGGTACGGAAACACCATATATTTT
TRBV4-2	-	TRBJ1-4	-	CASSQEAPNEKLFF	TGTGCCAGCAGCCAAGAGGCCCCTAATGAAAAACTGTTTTTT
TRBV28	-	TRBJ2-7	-	CASSLTRTPGYEQYF	TGTGCCAGTTCCCTTACAAGGACTCCCGGCTACGAGCAGTACTTC
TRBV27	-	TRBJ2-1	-	CASSRGFAGGNEQFF	TGTGCCAGCAGCCGGGGTTTTGCTGGCGGCAATGAGCAGTTCTTC
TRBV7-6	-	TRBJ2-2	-	CASSLVIAPVEGGELFF	TGTGCCAGCAGCTTAGTCATAGCTCCGGTGGAGGGCGGGGAGCTGTTTTTT
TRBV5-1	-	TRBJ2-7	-	CASSFSTFYEQYF	TGCGCCAGCAGCTTCTCCACCTTCTACGAGCAGTACTTC
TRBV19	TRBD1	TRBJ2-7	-	CASALTGGIEQYF	TGTGCCAGTGCGTTGACAGGGGGTATCGAGCAGTACTTC
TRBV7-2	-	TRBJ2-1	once	CASSFFGEYNEQFF	TGTGCCAGCAGCTTCTTCGGGGAGTACAATGAGCAGTTCTTC
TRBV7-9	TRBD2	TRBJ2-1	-	CASSRKTSGSTYEQFF	TGTGCCAGCAGCCGTAAGACTAGCGGGAGTACCTATGAGCAGTTCTTC
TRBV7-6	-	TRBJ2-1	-	CASSLGRGAERDEQFF	TGTGCCAGCAGCTTAGGCCGGGGAGCCGAGAGGGATGAGCAGTTCTTC
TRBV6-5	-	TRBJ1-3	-	CASSPRGGTANTIYF	TGTGCCAGCAGTCCCCGAGGGGGAACGGCAAACACCATATATTTT
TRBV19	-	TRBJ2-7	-	CASSISGSSYEQYF	TGTGCCAGTAGTATCTCGGGAAGCTCCTACGAGCAGTACTTC
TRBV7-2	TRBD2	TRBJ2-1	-	CASSLTSGSHNEQFF	TGTGCCAGCAGCTTGACTAGCGGGAGCCACAATGAGCAGTTCTTC
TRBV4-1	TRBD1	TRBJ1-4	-	CASSHRDRVEAEKLFF	TGCGCCAGCAGCCACCGCGACAGGGTCGAAGCTGAAAAACTGTTTTTT
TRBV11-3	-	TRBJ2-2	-	CASSLAGTPLAGELFF	TGTGCCAGCAGCTTAGCGGGAACCCCCCTCGCCGGGGAGCTGTTTTTT
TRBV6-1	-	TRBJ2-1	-	CASSEQSAARQFF	TGTGCCAGCAGTGAACAGTCGGCGGCGCGGCAGTTCTTC
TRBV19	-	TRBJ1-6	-	CASSIRGSSPLHF	TGTGCCAGTAGCATCAGGGGAAGTTCACCCCTCCACTTT
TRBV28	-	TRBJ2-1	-	CASSLSHNEQFF	TGTGCCAGCAGTTTATCTCACAATGAGCAGTTCTTC
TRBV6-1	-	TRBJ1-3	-	CASSSSGSGNTIYF	TGTGCCAGCAGTTCCAGTGGCTCTGGAAACACCATATATTTT
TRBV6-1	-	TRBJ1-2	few	CASTLNPTGNYGYTF	TGTGCCAGCACTCTAAACCCCACAGGCAACTATGGCTACACCTTC
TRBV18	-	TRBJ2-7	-	CASSLREVEQYF	TGTGCCAGCTCACTCAGGGAGGTCGAGCAGTACTTC
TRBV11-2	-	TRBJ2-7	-	CASSSSSEQYF	TGTGCCAGCAGCTCATCGAGCGAGCAGTACTTC
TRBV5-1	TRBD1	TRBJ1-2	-	CASSLGDRDYGYTF	TGCGCCAGCAGCTTGGGGGACAGGGACTATGGCTACACCTTC
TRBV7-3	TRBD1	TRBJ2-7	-	CASSRGTGDYEQYF	TGTGCCAGCAGCCGAGGGACAGGGGACTACGAGCAGTACTTC
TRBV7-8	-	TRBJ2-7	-	CASSWTAWNEQYF	TGTGCCAGCAGTTGGACAGCTTGGAACGAGCAGTACTTC
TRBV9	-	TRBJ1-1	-	CASSESTQGLRTEAFF	TGTGCCAGCAGCGAATCGACGCAGGGTCTAAGAACTGAAGCTTTCTTT
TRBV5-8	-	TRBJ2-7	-	CASSLGHLSYEQYF	TGTGCCAGCAGCTTGGGGCATCTCTCCTACGAGCAGTACTTC
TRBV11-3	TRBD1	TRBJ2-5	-	CASSYRGWETQYF	TGTGCCAGCAGCTACAGGGGTTGGGAGACCCAGTACTTC
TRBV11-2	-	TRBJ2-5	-	CASSLFDQETQYF	TGTGCCAGCAGCTTATTCGACCAAGAGACCCAGTACTTC
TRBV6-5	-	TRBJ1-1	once	CASSYEGGTANTEAFF	TGTGCCAGCAGTTATGAGGGCGGGACGGCGAACACTGAAGCTTTCTTT
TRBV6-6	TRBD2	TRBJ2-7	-	CASRPSGGAYEQYF	TGTGCCAGCAGACCTAGCGGGGGGGCCTACGAGCAGTACTTC
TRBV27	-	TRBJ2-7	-	CASARTEGEQYF	TGTGCCAGCGCGAGGACAGAGGGCGAGCAGTACTTC
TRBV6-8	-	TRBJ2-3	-	CASIRPLGHFWDTQYF	TGTGCCAGCATCCGGCCCCTGGGACACTTCTGGGATACGCAGTATTTT
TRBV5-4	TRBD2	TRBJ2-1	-	CASSPTSGNNEQFF	TGTGCCAGCAGCCCGACTAGCGGTAACAATGAGCAGTTCTTC
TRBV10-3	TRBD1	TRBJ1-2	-	CAISETSGTGVYGYTF	TGTGCCATCAGTGAGACCTCCGGGACAGGGGTTTATGGCTACACCTTC
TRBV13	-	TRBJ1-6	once	CASSLAGQVSSPLHF	TGTGCCAGCAGCTTAGCGGGACAAGTCTCCTCACCCCTCCACTTT
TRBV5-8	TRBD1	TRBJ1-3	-	CASSSRTKQGNTIYF	TGTGCCAGCAGCTCGCGAACTAAACAGGGGAACACCATATATTTT
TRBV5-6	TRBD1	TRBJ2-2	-	CASEGQATGELFF	TGTGCCAGCGAAGGACAGGCGACCGGGGAGCTGTTTTTT
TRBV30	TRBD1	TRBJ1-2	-	CAWSPDRGGPNYGYTF	TGTGCCTGGAGTCCCGACAGGGGGGGACCTAACTATGGCTACACCTTC
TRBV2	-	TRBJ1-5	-	CASSVSGNQPQHF	TGTGCCAGCAGTGTTTCAGGCAATCAGCCCCAGCATTTT
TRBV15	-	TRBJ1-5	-	CATSRGQSDQPQHF	TGTGCCACCAGCAGAGGACAGTCCGATCAGCCCCAGCATTTT
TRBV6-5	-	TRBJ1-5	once	CASSYSGPPQPQHF	TGTGCCAGCAGTTACTCTGGCCCGCCTCAGCCCCAGCATTTT
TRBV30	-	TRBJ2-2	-	CAWSYSGELFF	TGTGCCTGGAGCTATTCCGGGGAGCTGTTTTTT
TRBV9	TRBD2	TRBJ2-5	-	CASSAGGATQYF	TGTGCCAGCAGCGCCGGGGGGGCCACCCAGTACTTC
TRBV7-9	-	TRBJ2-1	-	CASSLDPGMGAFF	TGTGCCAGCAGCTTAGACCCAGGGATGGGGGCGTTCTTC
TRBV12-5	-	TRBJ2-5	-	CASGLGGGETQYF	TGTGCTAGTGGTTTAGGGGGGGGAGAGACCCAGTACTTC
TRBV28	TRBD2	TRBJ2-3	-	CASSLLSGLAGGGADTQYF	TGTGCCAGCAGTTTACTTTCCGGACTAGCGGGAGGGGGGGCAGATACGCAGTATTTT
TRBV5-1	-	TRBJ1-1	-	CASSLRQAGVTEAFF	TGCGCCAGCAGCCTTCGACAAGCAGGGGTTACTGAAGCTTTCTTT
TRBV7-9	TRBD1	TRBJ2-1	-	CASSHQTGGKDDEQFF	TGTGCCAGCAGCCACCAGACAGGGGGCAAGGATGATGAGCAGTTCTTC